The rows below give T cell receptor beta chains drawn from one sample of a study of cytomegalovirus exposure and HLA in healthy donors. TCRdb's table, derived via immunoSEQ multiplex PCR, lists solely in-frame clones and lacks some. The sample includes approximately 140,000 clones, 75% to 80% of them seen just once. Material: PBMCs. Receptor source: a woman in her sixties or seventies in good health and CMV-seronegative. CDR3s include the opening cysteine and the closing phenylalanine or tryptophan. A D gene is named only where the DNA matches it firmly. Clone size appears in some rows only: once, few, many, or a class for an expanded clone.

cdr3_nt: TGTGCCAGCAGCTTAGAGGGCGGGGGGGAGCAGTACTTC
cdr3_aa: CASSLEGGGEQYF
d_call: TRBD2
clone_size: NA
cdr3_length: 13
v_call: TRBV11-3
j_call: TRBJ2-7

cdr3_nt: TGCGCCAGCAGCCAAGCTCAGGGGGCGGATCAGCCCCAGCATTTT
cdr3_aa: CASSQAQGADQPQHF
d_call: TRBD1
clone_size: NA
cdr3_length: 15
v_call: TRBV4-1
j_call: TRBJ1-5

cdr3_nt: TGTGCCAGCAGCCCCCCTGGAGTCGGGGAGCTGTTTTTT
cdr3_aa: CASSPPGVGELFF
d_call: NA
clone_size: NA
cdr3_length: 13
v_call: TRBV28
j_call: TRBJ2-2

cdr3_nt: TGTGCCAGCAGCTTCCTAGCGGGGAACACAGATACGCAGTATTTT
cdr3_aa: CASSFLAGNTDTQYF
d_call: TRBD2
clone_size: NA
cdr3_length: 15
v_call: TRBV7-9
j_call: TRBJ2-3

cdr3_nt: TGTGCCAGCAGCATAAGCGGGAGCACAGATACGCAGTATTTT
cdr3_aa: CASSISGSTDTQYF
d_call: NA
clone_size: NA
cdr3_length: 14
v_call: TRBV9
j_call: TRBJ2-3

cdr3_nt: TGTGCCAGCAGTGAAGGGACAGGGGGCGCGGGATCCCAGAGAACCCAGTACTTC
cdr3_aa: CASSEGTGGAGSQRTQYF
d_call: TRBD1
clone_size: NA
cdr3_length: 18
v_call: TRBV25-1
j_call: TRBJ2-5

cdr3_nt: TGTGCTAGTGGTTTGGTTTCAGGTATCCACGAGCAGTACTTC
cdr3_aa: CASGLVSGIHEQYF
d_call: NA
clone_size: NA
cdr3_length: 14
v_call: TRBV12-5
j_call: TRBJ2-7

cdr3_nt: TGTGCCAGCAGTTGGACAGGGTCGCTGTACACTGAAGCTTTCTTT
cdr3_aa: CASSWTGSLYTEAFF
d_call: TRBD1
clone_size: NA
cdr3_length: 15
v_call: TRBV6-6
j_call: TRBJ1-1

cdr3_nt: TGTGCCAGCAGCTTTACGGTGAACACCGGGGAGCTGTTTTTT
cdr3_aa: CASSFTVNTGELFF
d_call: NA
clone_size: NA
cdr3_length: 14
v_call: TRBV7-2
j_call: TRBJ2-2

cdr3_nt: TGTGCCAGCAGCCCCCAGACAACTAATGAAAAACTGTTTTTT
cdr3_aa: CASSPQTTNEKLFF
d_call: NA
clone_size: NA
cdr3_length: 14
v_call: TRBV7-2
j_call: TRBJ1-4

cdr3_nt: TGTGCCAGCAGTGAACAGACTTACAATGAGCAGTTCTTC
cdr3_aa: CASSEQTYNEQFF
d_call: NA
clone_size: NA
cdr3_length: 13
v_call: TRBV6-1
j_call: TRBJ2-1

cdr3_nt: TGTGCCAGCAGTCGCCCGGGTCTCAATCAGCCCCAGCATTTT
cdr3_aa: CASSRPGLNQPQHF
d_call: NA
clone_size: NA
cdr3_length: 14
v_call: TRBV28
j_call: TRBJ1-5

cdr3_nt: TGTGCCAGCTCACCACGGTTGACAGGGCGCGCCGATGGAGGCGCAGATACGCAGTATTTT
cdr3_aa: CASSPRLTGRADGGADTQYF
d_call: TRBD1
clone_size: NA
cdr3_length: 20
v_call: TRBV18
j_call: TRBJ2-3

cdr3_nt: TGTGCCAGCAGACGAGCAGGGGCCGCCTACAATGAGCAGTTCTTC
cdr3_aa: CASRRAGAAYNEQFF
d_call: NA
clone_size: few
cdr3_length: 15
v_call: TRBV6-5
j_call: TRBJ2-1

cdr3_nt: TGTGCCAGCAGCCCCCGTGGTGCGGGAGGTCGCGCCTACGAGCAGTACTTC
cdr3_aa: CASSPRGAGGRAYEQYF
d_call: TRBD2
clone_size: once
cdr3_length: 17
v_call: TRBV7-8
j_call: TRBJ2-7

cdr3_nt: TGTGCCAGCAGCTTAGGACAGGGAAACCCTTATAATTCACCCCTCCACTTT
cdr3_aa: CASSLGQGNPYNSPLHF
d_call: TRBD1
clone_size: once
cdr3_length: 17
v_call: TRBV7-9
j_call: TRBJ1-6

cdr3_nt: TGTGCCAGTAGTATAGCGGACAGGAGCACAGATACGCAGTATTTT
cdr3_aa: CASSIADRSTDTQYF
d_call: TRBD1
clone_size: NA
cdr3_length: 15
v_call: TRBV19
j_call: TRBJ2-3

cdr3_nt: TGTGCCAGCAACCCTGGAGGTGCCCCTGAAGCTTTCTTT
cdr3_aa: CASNPGGAPEAFF
d_call: NA
clone_size: NA
cdr3_length: 13
v_call: TRBV27
j_call: TRBJ1-1

cdr3_nt: TGTGCCAGTAGTATAGTCGGGGACAGGGGGCCTGGCTACACCTTC
cdr3_aa: CASSIVGDRGPGYTF
d_call: TRBD1
clone_size: NA
cdr3_length: 15
v_call: TRBV19
j_call: TRBJ1-2

cdr3_nt: TGTGCCAGCAGGGAGGGATCAGGGTACTCCTACAATGAGCAGTTCTTC
cdr3_aa: CASREGSGYSYNEQFF
d_call: NA
clone_size: few
cdr3_length: 16
v_call: TRBV28
j_call: TRBJ2-1

cdr3_nt: TGTGCCAGCACGGGTAGGACAGGAAGAAATCAGCCCCAGCATTTT
cdr3_aa: CASTGRTGRNQPQHF
d_call: TRBD1
clone_size: NA
cdr3_length: 15
v_call: TRBV2
j_call: TRBJ1-5

cdr3_nt: TGCGCCAGCAGCAGACCGGGACAGTTAGGATACAATGAGCAGTTCTTC
cdr3_aa: CASSRPGQLGYNEQFF
d_call: TRBD1
clone_size: few
cdr3_length: 16
v_call: TRBV10-1
j_call: TRBJ2-1

cdr3_nt: TGCGCCAGCAGCTTTGAGGGGAACACTGAAGCTTTCTTT
cdr3_aa: CASSFEGNTEAFF
d_call: NA
clone_size: NA
cdr3_length: 13
v_call: TRBV5-1
j_call: TRBJ1-1

cdr3_nt: TGTGCCAGCAGCTCGAGACTAGCGGGGGGGCCTGAGACCCAGTACTTC
cdr3_aa: CASSSRLAGGPETQYF
d_call: TRBD2
clone_size: once
cdr3_length: 16
v_call: TRBV11-2
j_call: TRBJ2-5

cdr3_nt: TGTGCCAGCAGGGGCGACAGGCAAGGGGGGGAGCTGTTTTTT
cdr3_aa: CASRGDRQGGELFF
d_call: NA
clone_size: NA
cdr3_length: 14
v_call: TRBV2
j_call: TRBJ2-2

cdr3_nt: TGTGCCAGCAGTTACTTGGACCCAGGGAGCAATCAGCCCCAGCATTTT
cdr3_aa: CASSYLDPGSNQPQHF
d_call: NA
clone_size: NA
cdr3_length: 16
v_call: TRBV6-6
j_call: TRBJ1-5

cdr3_nt: TGTGCCAGCAGCCCTAGCGTCAGGAGCTCTGGAAACACCATATATTTT
cdr3_aa: CASSPSVRSSGNTIYF
d_call: NA
clone_size: NA
cdr3_length: 16
v_call: TRBV7-6
j_call: TRBJ1-3

cdr3_nt: TGTGCCTGGAGTGTGAAGGGGCCCAGTGTTCCATATTCACCCCTCCACTTT
cdr3_aa: CAWSVKGPSVPYSPLHF
d_call: NA
clone_size: NA
cdr3_length: 17
v_call: TRBV30
j_call: TRBJ1-6

cdr3_nt: TGTGCCAGCAGCTTAAGACAGATCTACGAGCAGTACTTC
cdr3_aa: CASSLRQIYEQYF
d_call: NA
clone_size: NA
cdr3_length: 13
v_call: TRBV11-2
j_call: TRBJ2-7

cdr3_nt: TGTGCCAGTAGTATGGGCAGGGACACCGGGGAGCTGTTTTTT
cdr3_aa: CASSMGRDTGELFF
d_call: NA
clone_size: NA
cdr3_length: 14
v_call: TRBV19
j_call: TRBJ2-2

cdr3_nt: TGCGCCAGCAGCTCCACAGGCCGATCTGGAAACACCATATATTTT
cdr3_aa: CASSSTGRSGNTIYF
d_call: NA
clone_size: NA
cdr3_length: 15
v_call: TRBV5-1
j_call: TRBJ1-3

cdr3_nt: TGCGCCAGCAAAAGGGCGTATTCGGGACTAGCATCTCCCGAGCAGTACTTC
cdr3_aa: CASKRAYSGLASPEQYF
d_call: TRBD2
clone_size: NA
cdr3_length: 17
v_call: TRBV5-1
j_call: TRBJ2-7

cdr3_nt: TGTGCCAGCAGCCAAGATAAGCGACAGGGGGCTGAAGGCTACACCTTC
cdr3_aa: CASSQDKRQGAEGYTF
d_call: TRBD1
clone_size: NA
cdr3_length: 16
v_call: TRBV14
j_call: TRBJ1-2

cdr3_nt: TGCGCCAGCAGCGCGGGACTAGCGGGATACACCGGGGAGCTGTTTTTT
cdr3_aa: CASSAGLAGYTGELFF
d_call: TRBD2
clone_size: NA
cdr3_length: 16
v_call: TRBV5-1
j_call: TRBJ2-2

cdr3_nt: TGTGCCAGCAGTTCCGGGACTAGCGGGGCCTACGAGCAGTACTTC
cdr3_aa: CASSSGTSGAYEQYF
d_call: TRBD2
clone_size: NA
cdr3_length: 15
v_call: TRBV27
j_call: TRBJ2-7

cdr3_nt: TGTGCCAGCAGTGAAGTTCAGGGGGCCGCCACTGAAGCTTTCTTT
cdr3_aa: CASSEVQGAATEAFF
d_call: TRBD1
clone_size: NA
cdr3_length: 15
v_call: TRBV6-1
j_call: TRBJ1-1

cdr3_nt: TGTGCCAGCAGCTTACTACCGGGACTAGTTCCTCGTTCAGAGACCCAGTACTTC
cdr3_aa: CASSLLPGLVPRSETQYF
d_call: TRBD2
clone_size: NA
cdr3_length: 18
v_call: TRBV7-2
j_call: TRBJ2-5